This TCR beta chain was profiled in a study of blood T cell repertoires in COVID-19. Study-level information: Researchers got acute and convalescent COVID-19 samples from the United States, Italy and Spain. Sources were T cells, B-cell-depleted T cells, or PBMCs; the material itself was cDNA or gDNA.

Study processing details: Scientists estimated how many nucleated cells there were by amplifying reference gene primers. Assay used: immunoSEQ multiplex PCR; TCRdb lists only in-frame clones, some missing. Clonal size and the V and J genes are those of that table, whereas D and trimming came from the DNA. The data show 85,000 to 95,000 clones, about nine tenths seen once. Enrollment of patients from Seattle took place during active infection, with longitudinal follow-up. This CDR3 region has 14 residues. V was shortened by 5 bases and J by 5 bases, with 12 bases between the two germline ends. Germline assignment: CDR1 SNHLY and CDR2 FYNNEI.

The receptor comes from a man between 60 and 75 years old with COVID-19, enrolled during active disease. Specimen: peripheral blood. V gene TRBV2 combines with J gene TRBJ2-2; tentative D call: TRBD2 (6 bases). The chain's CDR3 is CASSWREVTGELFF. CDR3 nucleotide sequence: TGTGCCAGCAGTTGGAGGGAGGTAACCGGGGAGCTGTTTTTT.